Shown below are 10 T cell receptor beta chains from a single sample sequenced in a study of OX40 agonist ivuxolimab in advanced cancers. Using immunoSEQ multiplex PCR, the repertoire was profiled, and TCRdb retains in-frame clones only, with some absent. This sample yields 72,000 or so clones, of which approximately 80% are seen a single time; 0.4% to 0.5% belongs to the top ten. Sequenced material: CD4+ or CD8+ T cells sorted from blood, taken in a trial of the OX40 agonist ivuxolimab. These TCRs come from an adult with an advanced solid tumor such as melanoma, head and neck, liver or kidney cancer.

The chain couples TRBV7-2 to TRBJ2-2; D remains ambiguous. The CDR3 runs to 14 residues. Germline V gene lookup returns CDR1 SGHTA and CDR2 FQGNSA. V lost 1 base and J 6 bases, leaving 9 bases between the germline ends. The CDR3 loop reads CASSLGGNAGELFF. The CDR3, as DNA: TGTGCCAGCAGCTTAGGGGGAAACGCCGGGGAGCTGTTTTTT.

The chain combines TRBV5-1 with TRBJ1-1, with D unresolved. The CDR3 has 14 amino acids. Trimming took 0 bases from V and 3 from J, leaving 9 bases between them. CDR1 and CDR2 from the germline V gene are SGHRS and YFSETQ. CDR3: CASSLAAYDTEAFF. DNA of the CDR3: TGCGCCAGCAGCTTGGCAGCTTATGACACTGAAGCTTTCTTT.

This chain connects TRBV9 to TRBJ2-1, with 13 bases aligning to TRBD2. The V gene's germline CDR1 is SGDLS and CDR2 YYNGEE. Trimming removed 4 bases from V and 7 bases from J; junction bases left unmatched: 5. The length of the CDR3 is 15 residues. CDR3 sequence reads: CASSLGLAGRNEQFF. The CDR3, as DNA: TGTGCCAGCAGCCTGGGACTAGCGGGAAGGAATGAGCAGTTCTTC.

The CDR3 loop reads CASKNRGPNEAFF. In DNA, the CDR3 is TGTGCCAGCAAGAACAGGGGGCCAAACGAAGCTTTCTTT. V is TRBV2 and J is TRBJ1-1, with 9 positions matching TRBD1. The CDR3 totals 13 residues. J gave up 8 bases and V 7 bases, and 8 bases lay outside the gene matches. Germline V CDR1 and CDR2: SNHLY, FYNNEI.

The chain joins TRBV18 to TRBJ1-1; tentatively, D is TRBD1 (5 bases). The CDR3 has 12 amino acids. CDR1 and CDR2 from the germline V gene are KGHSH and LQKENI. V lost 10 bases to trimming and J lost 2 bases, with 11 bases between them. CDR3 region: CATSWGNTEAFF. The DNA of the CDR3 is TGTGCCACCTCTTGGGGCAACACTGAAGCTTTCTTT. Together with reference TRBV18 and TRBJ1-1, the CDR3 gives the full variable domain: NAGVMQNPRHLVRRRGQEARLRCSPMKGHSHVYWYRQLPEEGLKFMVYLQKENIIDESGMPKERFSAEFPKEGPSILRIQQVVRGDSAAYFCATSWGNTEAFFGQGTRLTVV.

The chain employs TRBV28 and TRBJ1-1, with 7 bases identical to TRBD1. CDR3 length: 12 amino acids. V shed 7 bases, J shed 4 bases, and the junction held 3 bases outside the gene matches. The germline V gene encodes CDR1 MDHEN and CDR2 SYDVKM. The DNA for the CDR3 is TGTGCCAGCACTGACAGGGTCACTGAAGCTTTCTTT. Translated, it gives CASTDRVTEAFF.

CDR3 sequence (DNA): TGCGCCAGCAGCCAACCGAGGGGGGACAGCTATAGCAATCAGCCCCAGCATTTT. This codes for CASSQPRGDSYSNQPQHF. The chain combines TRBV4-1 with TRBJ1-5, with 7 bases that match TRBD1. With 2 bases clipped from V and 0 bases from J, the junction kept 10 bases outside the gene matches. Germline lookup yields CDR1 MGHRA and CDR2 YSYEKL. The CDR3 consists of 18 residues.

The CDR3 DNA reads TGTGCCAGCAGTCCCCGACTAGCGGGAGGGGGTGAGCAGTACTTC. This codes for CASSPRLAGGGEQYF. This chain connects TRBV27 to TRBJ2-7; 14 nucleotides align to TRBD2. This CDR3 is 15 amino acids long. J gave up 7 bases and V 5 bases, and 7 bases lay outside the gene matches. Germline lookup yields CDR1 MNHEY and CDR2 SMNVEV (reference sequence).

This clone was recorded once. This chain connects TRBV5-1 to TRBJ2-2; D is ambiguous. Trimming pared 0 bases from V and 4 bases from J, leaving 13 bases between. Germline V lookup: CDR1 SGHRS, CDR2 YFSETQ. The CDR3 is made up of 16 amino acids. The CDR3 region has the DNA TGCGCCAGCAGCTTGGGGCAGCTTTTTATCACCGGGGAGCTGTTTTTT. The encoded protein is CASSLGQLFITGELFF.

The genes are TRBV23-1 and TRBJ2-7, with D hard to call. TRBV23-1 is marked as an open reading frame, function uncertain. This CDR3 comprises 11 residues. V was cut by 7 bases and J by 7 bases, with 11 bases left in between. CDR3 bases: TGCGCCAGCACCTACCTCCGGGAGCAGTACGTC. Amino acids: CASTYLREQYV.